This entry lists 30 T cell receptor beta chains sequenced from one sample in a study of shared clonotypes between healthy human individuals. Naive CD8 cells, CD45RO-negative and positively selected for CCR7, excluded terminally differentiated effector memory CD45RA+ cells. The protocol was immunoSEQ multiplex PCR, while the TCRdb copy is restricted to in-frame clones and leaves out a portion. The repertoire consists of millions of clones, with over 85% occurring once and the leading ten covering roughly 1%. Sequencing was done on a sample of naive CD8+ T cells sorted from blood. Source of these receptors: a man aged 18 to 30 in good health.

The rearrangement joins TRBV30 to TRBJ1-4; D uncertain. Germline V gene sequence: CDR1 GTSNPN, CDR2 SVGIG (reference sequence). The germline V and J ends were trimmed by 6 bases and 7 bases, with 9 bases remaining between them. This CDR3 is 11 amino acids long. CDR3 nucleotide sequence: TGTGCCTGCCATGTGGGTGAAAAACTGTTTTTT. This codes for CACHVGEKLFF.

The rearrangement joins TRBV4-1 to TRBJ1-2; D ambiguous. This CDR3 spans 14 amino acids. Per the germline V gene, CDR1 is MGHRA and CDR2 is YSYEKL. The germline V and J ends were trimmed by 0 bases and 7 bases, with 12 bases remaining between them. CDR3 in amino acids: CASSQDAGIGGYTF. CDR3 DNA: TGCGCCAGCAGCCAAGACGCGGGTATTGGTGGCTACACCTTC.

The CDR3 DNA sequence: TGTGCCAGCAGCCATTCAGCCCCAGATACGCAGTATTTT. Its protein is CASSHSAPDTQYF. V and J are TRBV7-8 and TRBJ2-3; D remains ambiguous. The V gene lost 5 bases and the J gene lost 4 bases, with 10 bases spanning the gap. Germline-derived CDR1 and CDR2 are SGHVS and FQNEAQ. This CDR3 has 13 amino acids.

This chain uses TRBV19 with TRBJ2-5; D remains ambiguous. The CDR3 loop spans 14 amino acids. V gave up 0 bases and J gave up 2 bases, with 7 bases separating them. Germline V CDR1 and CDR2: LNHDA, SQIVND (reference sequence). The CDR3 nucleotides read TGTGCCAGTAGTATAGATCGGCAGCAAGAGACCCAGTACTTC. Amino acid sequence: CASSIDRQQETQYF. Drawing the rest from reference TRBV19 and TRBJ2-5, the complete variable domain is DGGITQSPKYLFRKEGQNVTLSCEQNLNHDAMYWYRQDPGQGLRLIYYSQIVNDFQKGDIAEGYSVSREKKESFPLTVTSAQKNPTAFYLCASSIDRQQETQYFGPGTRLLVL.

V is TRBV27 and J is TRBJ2-1; 9 bases fit TRBD2. V dropped 9 bases and J dropped 4; count of bases not matched to a gene: 7. Per the germline V gene, CDR1 is MNHEY and CDR2 is SMNVEV (reference sequence). The CDR3 is 14 amino acids. The chain's CDR3 is CASSSGSLYNEQFF. The CDR3 DNA reads as TGTGCCAGTAGTAGCGGGAGTCTATACAATGAGCAGTTCTTC.

The chain couples TRBV19 to TRBJ1-2, with a weak D call TRBD1 (5 bases). CDR1 LNHDA and CDR2 SQIVND come from the germline V gene (reference sequence). This CDR3 contains 14 residues. Trimming pared 4 bases from V and 5 bases from J, leaving 14 bases between. CDR3 region: CASSNVTGVYGYTF. CDR3 nucleotides: TGTGCCAGTAGTAACGTCACGGGGGTATATGGCTACACCTTC. Filled out from reference TRBV19 and TRBJ1-2, the complete variable domain reads DGGITQSPKYLFRKEGQNVTLSCEQNLNHDAMYWYRQDPGQGLRLIYYSQIVNDFQKGDIAEGYSVSREKKESFPLTVTSAQKNPTAFYLCASSNVTGVYGYTFGSGTRLTVV.

The rearrangement joins TRBV5-4 to TRBJ2-7, with unresolved D. Trimming shortened V by 4 bases and J by 0 bases, and 11 bases separated the two germline ends. Germline V CDR1 and CDR2: SGHNT, YYREEE (reference sequence). The CDR3 runs 14 residues. CDR3 amino acids: CASSPDLSSYEQYF. The CDR3 bases are TGTGCCAGCAGCCCTGATTTGAGCTCCTACGAGCAGTACTTC.

The rearrangement uses TRBV30 and TRBJ1-6; D remains unclear. The germline V and J ends were trimmed by 3 bases and 8 bases, with 5 bases remaining between them. CDR1 and CDR2 from the germline V gene are GTSNPN and SVGIG (reference sequence). There are 11 residues in the CDR3. CDR3 loop: CAWSADSPLHF. The CDR3 DNA reads TGTGCCTGGAGCGCGGATTCACCCCTCCACTTT.

This sequence joins TRBV7-8 and TRBJ1-1, with a tentative D call TRBD1 (5 bases). Trimming left V 4 bases short and J 4 bases short, with 28 bases between. CDR1 is SGHVS, CDR2 FQNEAQ, per germline. This CDR3 has 19 residues. Written as DNA, the CDR3 is TGTGCCAGCAGCTCCCCTTGGGGGGAGGGAGTGGAGGTGAGCACTGAAGCTTTCTTT. Amino acid sequence: CASSSPWGEGVEVSTEAFF.

The rearrangement links TRBV4-1 to TRBJ2-1; D may match TRBD1 or TRBD2 (5 bases each). V was pared by 4 bases and J by 6 bases, with 13 bases between. This CDR3 is built from 14 residues. Germline V gives CDR1 MGHRA, CDR2 YSYEKL. The CDR3 region is CASSPRDGFNEQFF. The CDR3 region has the DNA TGCGCCAGCAGCCCCCGGGACGGTTTCAATGAGCAGTTCTTC.

This chain joins TRBV4-3 and TRBJ2-5, with D hard to call. V was cut by 2 bases and J by 5 bases, with 18 bases left in between. CDR3 length: 16 amino acids. The germline gives CDR1 LGHNA, CDR2 YSLEER. The CDR3: CASSQLSDRQDETQYF. The CDR3 DNA is TGCGCCAGCAGCCAACTTTCAGACCGCCAAGACGAGACCCAGTACTTC.

V usage is TRBV27 and J usage is TRBJ2-3; 9 bases are a match to TRBD2. The germline gives CDR1 MNHEY, CDR2 SMNVEV (reference sequence). Losses at the gene ends were 3 bases for V and 0 bases for J; bases not matched to a gene: 7. The CDR3 spans 17 residues. CDR3 sequence: CASSLAGGTSSTDTQYF. DNA of the CDR3: TGTGCCAGCAGTTTGGCGGGAGGGACTTCTAGCACAGATACGCAGTATTTT.

This chain joins TRBV5-1 and TRBJ2-4; TRBD2 matches 8 bases. This CDR3 contains 16 residues. The V gene's germline CDR1 is SGHRS and CDR2 YFSETQ. Unmatched junction bases numbered 15, after V lost 7 bases and J lost 6 bases. The CDR3 spells CASGTDIERGRNIQYF. The DNA of the CDR3 is TGCGCCAGCGGGACGGACATAGAGCGGGGGAGAAACATTCAGTACTTC.

This chain links TRBV7-9 with TRBJ2-2; tentatively, D is TRBD2 (5 bases). V lost 2 bases and J 1 base, leaving 14 bases between the germline ends. The germline CDR1 and CDR2 sequences are SEHNR and FQNEAQ (reference sequence). The CDR3 extends over 17 amino acids. The CDR3 DNA is TGTGCCAGCAGCTTACCCCTCGGACTCATGAACACCGGGGAGCTGTTTTTT. Protein sequence: CASSLPLGLMNTGELFF.

The chain employs TRBV2 and TRBJ1-1; weak D call: TRBD1 (6 bases). The CDR3 contains 12 residues. From germline, CDR1 is SNHLY and CDR2 FYNNEI. V was cut by 10 bases and J by 6 bases, with 15 bases left in between. In nucleotides, the CDR3 is TGTGCCACATGGGGAGGGGGTGCTGAAGCTTTCTTT. Protein: CATWGGGAEAFF.

The chain has TRBV5-6 and TRBJ2-6; the D gene is possibly TRBD1 (5 bases). V shed 4 bases and J shed 0 bases, with 11 bases lying between them. There are 16 residues in the CDR3. Germline values: CDR1 SGHDT, CDR2 YYEEEE. In DNA, the CDR3 is TGTGCCAGCAGCCTGGACACTGGCTCTGGGGCCAACGTCCTGACTTTC. This gives the protein CASSLDTGSGANVLTF. The full variable domain, its missing parts supplied by reference TRBV5-6 and TRBJ2-6, is DAGVTQSPTHLIKTRGQQVTLRCSPKSGHDTVSWYQQALGQGPQFIFQYYEEEERQRGNFPDRFSGHQFPNYSSELNVNALLLGDSALYLCASSLDTGSGANVLTFGAGSRLTVL.

V usage is TRBV13 and J usage is TRBJ2-7; 10 bases agree with TRBD2. Per the germline V gene, CDR1 is PRHDT and CDR2 is FYEKMQ (reference sequence). J was trimmed by 4 bases and V by 3 bases; bases with no gene match: 6. This CDR3 contains 15 residues. The CDR3 is CASSFRTSGLYEQYF. The CDR3 DNA reads as TGTGCCAGCAGCTTTCGGACTAGCGGACTATACGAGCAGTACTTC.

In this sample, this clone turned up a few times. The identical CDR3 is also encoded by other nucleotide sequences in the sample. The chain joins TRBV4-3 to TRBJ2-7, with 11 bases that match TRBD2. The germline CDR1 and CDR2 sequences are LGHNA and YSLEER. J gave up 3 bases and V 0 bases, and 1 base lay outside the gene matches. This CDR3 is 15 amino acids long. The CDR3, as DNA: TGCGCCAGCAGCCAAGAGACTAGCGGGGTCTACGAGCAGTACTTC. It specifies CASSQETSGVYEQYF.

The CDR3 loop reads CASSLPPTGASTDTQYF. As DNA, the CDR3 is TGTGCCAGCAGCTTACCCCCTACGGGGGCTAGCACAGATACGCAGTATTTT. The chain uses TRBV7-3 and TRBJ2-3, with D possibly being TRBD1 or TRBD2 (6 bases each). The CDR3 consists of 17 residues. Germline CDR1 SGHTA, CDR2 FQGTGA. V was shortened by 2 bases and J by 0 bases, with 15 bases between the two germline ends.

This chain connects TRBV27 to TRBJ2-7; 9 bases match TRBD2. J was trimmed by 0 bases and V by 3 bases; bases with no gene match: 6. This CDR3 has 16 amino acids. Germline values: CDR1 MNHEY, CDR2 SMNVEV (reference sequence). This chain's CDR3 is CASSFLSGGSSYEQYF. CDR3 in DNA: TGTGCCAGCAGTTTTCTTAGCGGGGGAAGCTCCTACGAGCAGTACTTC.

The chain links TRBV4-3 to TRBJ2-7, with TRBD2 identical over 11 bases. The germline V gene encodes CDR1 LGHNA and CDR2 YSLEER. The CDR3 covers 15 residues. V dropped 4 bases and J dropped 4; count of bases not matched to a gene: 6. The CDR3 nucleotides read TGCGCCAGCAGCCTCATAGCGGGAGGGCTATACGAGCAGTACTTC. Translating gives CASSLIAGGLYEQYF.

The chain recombines TRBV5-6 with TRBJ2-1, with no clear D. Germline V gene lookup returns CDR1 SGHDT and CDR2 YYEEEE. Trimming removed 9 bases from V and 0 bases from J, with 13 bases in between. The CDR3 consists of 14 residues. CDR3: CATRSASSYNEQFF. As DNA, the CDR3 is TGTGCCACCCGGTCGGCCAGCTCCTACAATGAGCAGTTCTTC.

The rearrangement joins TRBV2 to TRBJ1-3, with 7 bases lining up with TRBD1. The CDR3 has 15 amino acids. V lost 6 bases to trimming and J lost 2 bases; unmatched junction nucleotides: 7. Germline V CDR1 and CDR2: SNHLY, FYNNEI. The CDR3 spells CASRPAGGTGNTIYF. DNA for the CDR3: TGTGCCAGCAGGCCCGCAGGGGGAACTGGAAACACCATATATTTT.

This chain links TRBV13 with TRBJ2-5; D uncertain. The CDR3 spans 13 residues. Trimming removed 1 base at V and 3 bases at J, with 6 bases between. Per germline, CDR1 PRHDT and CDR2 FYEKMQ (reference sequence). The CDR3 loop reads CASSLAVEETQYF. CDR3 nucleotide sequence: TGTGCCAGCAGCTTAGCAGTTGAAGAGACCCAGTACTTC.

This clone was counted once. The chain combines TRBV25-1 with TRBJ1-5; the match to TRBD1 covers 7 bases. Germline V gives CDR1 MGHDK, CDR2 SYGVNS. This CDR3 is 15 amino acids long. J was trimmed by 7 bases and V by 1 base; bases with no gene match: 7. The DNA for the CDR3 is TGTGCCAGCAGTGAATCCCGGCAGGGGGTCCAGCCCCAGCATTTT. Translating it yields CASSESRQGVQPQHF.

The chain recombines TRBV27 with TRBJ2-5; TRBD2 is a possible D gene (6 bases). V lost 11 bases and J lost 2, with 27 bases in between. CDR1 is MNHEY and CDR2 is SMNVEV in the germline V gene (reference sequence). The CDR3 covers 17 residues. Here the CDR3 reads CAQNPRRGLSQQETQYF. The CDR3 nucleotides read TGTGCCCAGAATCCCCGTCGGGGACTCAGCCAGCAAGAGACCCAGTACTTC.

The chain combines TRBV19 with TRBJ2-1; TRBD2 agrees at 8 bases. Germline CDR1 LNHDA, CDR2 SQIVND (reference sequence). The junction had 5 bases not matched to a gene; V was cut back by 1 base and J by 6 bases. The CDR3 is 15 residues long. This chain's CDR3 is CASSIGTSPINEQFF. CDR3 in DNA: TGTGCCAGTAGTATAGGGACTAGCCCAATCAATGAGCAGTTCTTC.

This chain connects TRBV5-1 to TRBJ2-1; the D is unclear. The CDR3 sequence is 15 residues long. CDR1 and CDR2 from the germline V gene are SGHRS and YFSETQ. Trimming took 0 bases from V and 8 from J, leaving 15 bases between them. The CDR3 nucleotides read TGCGCCAGCAGCTTGGTAGGCCCCGGGCTAGATGAGCAGTTCTTC. It translates to CASSLVGPGLDEQFF.

The chain uses TRBV12-5 and TRBJ2-5, with D hard to call. Trimming removed 4 bases from V and 2 bases from J, with 8 bases in between. CDR3 length equals 13 residues. The germline V gene has CDR1 LGHNT and CDR2 FRNRAP. The CDR3: CASGWDFQETQYF. CDR3 DNA: TGTGCTAGTGGTTGGGATTTTCAAGAGACCCAGTACTTC. Full variable domain (outside the CDR3, taken from reference TRBV12-5 and TRBJ2-5): DARVTQTPRHKVTEMGQEVTMRCQPILGHNTVFWYRQTMMQGLELLAYFRNRAPLDDSGMPKDRFSAEMPDATLATLKIQPSEPRDSAVYFCASGWDFQETQYFGPGTRLLVL.

The gene calls are TRBV2 and TRBJ1-2; D gene unclear. The CDR3 sequence is 11 residues long. Trimming took off 2 bases at V and 6 bases at J, with 4 bases between the two ends. The germline gives CDR1 SNHLY, CDR2 FYNNEI. In DNA, the CDR3 is TGTGCCAGCAGTGAATGGGATGGCTACACCTTC. Encoded protein: CASSEWDGYTF.